This T cell receptor (beta chain) comes out of a study of technical replicates of blood from a few donors. The V gene's germline CDR1 is SGHRS and CDR2 YFSETQ. The CDR3 length is 17 residues. J gave up 4 bases and V 3 bases, and 13 bases lay outside the gene matches. Generated by immunoSEQ multiplex PCR, the TCRdb table keeps only in-frame clones and is missing some. The data contain roughly 15,000 clones, about 80% of them seen just once; the ten biggest clones take up roughly 13%. This TCR was sampled from a human donor in good health. The J gene is TRBJ2-7, the V gene TRBV5-1; TRBD1 matches at 10 bases. Sequenced sample: PBMCs. The CDR3 protein is CASSSVAGTGERYEQYF. For the CDR3, the DNA is TGCGCCAGCAGCTCAGTAGCCGGGACAGGGGAACGATACGAGCAGTACTTC.